What follows are 29 T cell receptor beta chains derived from one specimen sequenced in a study of tumor-infiltrating lymphocytes in glioblastoma multiforme. Multiple V-beta primers and a C-beta primer amplified TCRB from RNA. TCRdb analysed the multiplex PCR reads with MiXCR anew, one entry per CDR3 protein. The sample gives over 10,000 distinct CDR3 sequences, roughly 60% of which show up once; approximately 32% is in the top ten. The source material was brain tumor tissue. These receptors originate from a male donor with glioblastoma.

A word on this clonotype: It is likely a read error, because the conserved phenylalanine at the end of the CDR3 is missing. The rearrangement uses TRBV5-4 and TRBJ2-1; D is unclear. Germline V gene data show CDR1 as SGHNT and CDR2 as YYREEE (reference sequence). The CDR3 is 16 amino acids. CDR3 in DNA: TGTGCCAACAGCCGTGAGGCCAGGAGCTCCTACAATGAGCAGTTCTTA. It translates to CANSREARSSYNEQFL.

V usage is TRBV7-9 and J usage is TRBJ2-7; D perhaps matches TRBD1 (5 bases). Germline V gene sequence: CDR1 SEHNR, CDR2 FQNEAQ (reference sequence). The ends were cut back, 8 bases at V and 1 base at J, with 12 bases in the middle. The CDR3 runs to 13 residues. The chain's CDR3 is CASLRGESYEQYF. In DNA, the CDR3 is TGTGCCAGCCTAAGGGGCGAATCCTACGAGCAGTACTTC.

The J gene is TRBJ2-5, the V gene TRBV11-2, with 7 bases that match TRBD2. J gave up 1 base and V 5 bases, and 7 bases lay outside the gene matches. The germline gives CDR1 SGHAT, CDR2 FQNNGV. The CDR3 consists of 15 residues. DNA of the CDR3: TGTGCCAGCAGCCCTAACACGGGAGGCCAAGAGACCCAGTACTTC. This gives the protein CASSPNTGGQETQYF.

This clonotype qualifies as medium-sized (0.01 to 0.1%). V gene TRBV29-1 combines with J gene TRBJ2-7, with TRBD1 as a possible D gene (5 bases). V lost 3 bases and J lost 0, with 9 bases in between. The CDR3 is 13 amino acids. CDR1 is SQVTM, CDR2 ANQGSEA, per germline. CDR3 sequence (DNA): TGCAGCGTTGATGACCAGGGCTCCTACGAGCAGTACTTC. This encodes CSVDDQGSYEQYF.

On this clonotype: One end of the junction fails to match germline, which may point to a read error. The chain has TRBV6-6 and TRBJ2-4; D ambiguous. Germline CDR1 and CDR2: MNHNY and SVGAGI (reference sequence). The CDR3 consists of 15 residues. The CDR3 DNA follows: TGTGCCAGCAGTCACTCGAGCAACTCCAAAACCATTCAGTACTTC. Residues: CASSHSSNSKTIQYF.

The genes are TRBV12-3 or TRBV12-4 and TRBJ2-2, with TRBD2 matching over 7 bases. The V and J ends lost 4 bases and 6 bases, in that order; junction bases with no gene match: 17. This CDR3 contains 18 residues. For the CDR3, the DNA is TGTGCCAGCAGTTCAGGAGTCGGGAGGACCGATGGGGCCGGGGAGCTGTTTTTT. Protein: CASSSGVGRTDGAGELFF.

This chain connects TRBV6-2 or TRBV6-3 to TRBJ2-1, with D perhaps matching TRBD2 (6 bases). The germline V gene encodes CDR1 MNHEY and CDR2 SVGEGT. The length of the CDR3 is 17 residues. The V gene lost 8 bases and the J gene lost 2 bases, with 22 bases spanning the gap. CDR3 loop: CASRRAPGASAYNEQFF. In nucleotides, the CDR3 is TGTGCCAGCCGCCGCGCCCCCGGGGCTAGCGCCTACAATGAGCAGTTCTTC.

The sample holds many counts of this clonotype. This chain joins TRBV24-1 and TRBJ2-3, with D unresolved. V lost 2 bases, J lost 2 bases, and 10 bases lay in between. Germline V gives CDR1 KGHDR, CDR2 SFDVKD. There are 15 residues in the CDR3. The CDR3 sequence is CATSDSRQTTDTQYF. The CDR3 nucleotides read TGTGCCACCAGTGATTCAAGACAAACCACAGATACGCAGTATTTT.

For this clonotype: The final CDR3 position lacks the conserved phenylalanine or tryptophan, pointing to a likely read error. The V and J genes are TRBV11-2 and TRBJ2-1; D might be TRBD1 or TRBD2, each matching 5 bases. The V end lost 1 base, the J end lost 11 bases, and 21 bases lay between the germline ends. Germline CDR1 SGHAT, CDR2 FQNNGV. The CDR3 totals 16 residues. CDR3 in DNA: TGTGCCAGCAGCTTAGTTGGGGGTCCCCTCTTTAACAAGCAGTTCTCA. Protein: CASSLVGGPLFNKQFS.

This clonotype was counted between two and nine times. At one end the junction does not follow the germline gene, possibly because of a read error. This sequence joins TRBV7-9 and TRBJ2-2; D might be TRBD2 (5 bases). The CDR3 runs 16 residues. Germline V gives CDR1 SEHNR, CDR2 FQNEAQ (reference sequence). CDR3 amino acids: CASREHVGPNTGEPFF. The CDR3 region has the DNA TGTGCCAGCAGGGAACACGTGGGTCCGAACACCGGGGAGCCGTTTTTT.

Turning to this clonotype: Compared with germline, one end of the junction differs, possibly owing to a read error. The chain couples TRBV6-5 to TRBJ1-5; D ambiguous. From germline, CDR1 is MNHEY and CDR2 SVGAGI. The CDR3 loop spans 12 amino acids. CDR3 sequence: CASSSSNQSQHF. For the CDR3, the DNA is TGTGCCAGCAGCTCTAGCAATCAGTCCCAGCATTTT.

Points on this clonotype: The junction differs from germline at one of its ends, possibly a read error. V is TRBV29-1 and J is TRBJ2-7; possibly TRBD1 for D (6 bases). CDR1 is SQVTM, CDR2 ANQGSEA, per germline. This CDR3 comprises 14 residues. The CDR3 sequence: CGVLDRSSSYEQYF. The CDR3 DNA reads as TGCGGCGTTCTAGACAGGTCCAGCTCCTACGAGCAGTACTTC.

The chain combines TRBV2 with TRBJ2-5; TRBD2 matches at 8 bases. This CDR3 region has 15 residues. Germline CDR1 reads SNHLY; CDR2 reads FYNNEI. Germline trimming cut 6 bases from V and 5 bases from J; bases unmatched to any gene: 11. CDR3 loop: CASRRTGTRGETQYF. The CDR3 nucleotides read TGTGCCAGCAGGAGAACCGGGACTAGGGGTGAGACCCAGTACTTC. The full variable domain, in which reference TRBV2 and TRBJ2-5 provide the parts outside the CDR3, is EPEVTQTPSHQVTQMGQEVILRCVPISNHLYFYWYRQILGQKVEFLVSFYNNEISEKSEIFDDQFSVERPDGSNFTLKIRSTKLEDSAMYFCASRRTGTRGETQYFGPGTRLLVL.

This clonotype was detected only a few times. Lacking the conserved final phenylalanine or tryptophan, this CDR3 likely reflects a read error. The chain joins TRBV10-3 to TRBJ2-7, with TRBD2 identical over 10 bases. The length of the CDR3 is 15 residues. Looked up from germline, CDR1 is ENHRY and CDR2 is SYGVKD. CDR3: CAISDILAGTYEQYS. The CDR3 nucleotides read TGTGCTATCAGTGACATACTAGCGGGAACCTACGAGCAGTACTCC.

A remark on this clonotype: A read error may produce the germline difference seen at one junction end. The chain combines TRBV10-3 with TRBJ2-7; perhaps TRBD1 as D (6 bases). Germline V gene data show CDR1 as ENHRY and CDR2 as SYGVKD. This CDR3 has 17 amino acids. The DNA of the CDR3 is TGTGCCATCAGTGAGGTGTTTGTAGGGGGAAGGTTCTACGAGGAGTACTTC. This gives the protein CAISEVFVGGRFYEEYF.

This chain links TRBV10-3 with TRBJ2-2; 9 bases map to TRBD1. The CDR3 sequence is 17 residues long. The V gene end was trimmed by 3 bases and the J gene end by 2 bases; junction bases not matched to a gene: 7. The V gene's germline CDR1 is ENHRY and CDR2 SYGVKD. The CDR3 sequence is CAISDYLDRGNTGELFF. DNA for the CDR3: TGTGCCATCAGTGACTACCTGGACAGGGGAAACACCGGGGAGCTGTTTTTT.

The CDR3 DNA follows: TGTGCCATCAGTGTCGACGGGCTCACAGATACGCAGTATTTT. It codes for CAISVDGLTDTQYF. J is TRBJ2-3 and V is TRBV10-3; D is unresolved. Looked up from germline, CDR1 is ENHRY and CDR2 is SYGVKD. Trimming pared 4 bases from V and 2 bases from J, leaving 10 bases between. This CDR3 region has 14 residues.

The genes are TRBV4-1 and TRBJ2-5; D uncertain. Trimming took off 0 bases at V and 8 bases at J, with 10 bases between the two ends. CDR3 length equals 13 residues. CDR1 and CDR2 (germline): MGHRA, YSYEKL. The CDR3 loop is CASSQDSRDTQYF. The CDR3, as DNA: TGCGCCAGCAGCCAAGACAGTAGGGATACCCAGTACTTC.

On this clonotype: The CDR3 ends on some other residue instead of the conserved phenylalanine or tryptophan, so this is likely a read error. The V gene is TRBV11-2, the J gene TRBJ2-1; D is uncertain. The CDR3 loop spans 13 amino acids. The germline CDR1 and CDR2 sequences are SGHAT and FQNNGV. CDR3 DNA: TGTGTCAGCAGCTTAGATAGCTGGAATGAGCAGTTCCTC. Residues: CVSSLDSWNEQFL.

A remark on this clonotype: A junction boundary mismatches the germline segment, possibly from a read error. V usage is TRBV20-1 and J usage is TRBJ2-3, with TRBD2 as a possible D gene (6 bases). The germline CDR1 and CDR2 sequences are DFQATT and SNEGSKA (reference sequence). CDR3 length: 15 residues. CDR3 sequence: CSVRRDSTPTDTQYF. In nucleotides, the CDR3 is TGTAGTGTTAGACGGGACTCTACGCCCACAGATACGCAGTATTTT.

This clonotype occurred once. Its ends do not fully match the called genes, so a read error is possible. This chain joins TRBV29-1 and TRBJ2-1; 7 nucleotides align to TRBD1. The CDR3 runs to 14 residues. Germline-derived CDR1 and CDR2 are SQVTM and ANQGSEA. For the CDR3, the DNA is TGCAGCGTTAGGGGGCGGCAGGGGGACAATGAGCAATTCTTC. Amino acid sequence: CSVRGRQGDNEQFF.

This clonotype is deemed medium-sized (0.01 to 0.1%). The chain recombines TRBV20-1 with TRBJ2-1; TRBD2 aligns across 8 bases. The germline CDR1 and CDR2 sequences are DFQATT and SNEGSKA (reference sequence). The CDR3 covers 14 residues. This CDR3 reads CSPRGGRHDNEQFF. The DNA of the CDR3 is TGCAGCCCTCGGGGGGGCCGGCATGACAATGAGCAGTTCTTC.

The CDR3 sequence: CASSTPQLSGGPIRGQYF. The DNA of the CDR3 is TGTGCCAGCAGCACTCCTCAACTGTCAGGGGGCCCTATACGGGGGCAGTACTTC. V gene TRBV11-2 combines with J gene TRBJ2-7, with 8 bases matching TRBD1. CDR1 and CDR2 (germline): SGHAT, FQNNGV. V shed 5 bases and J 9 bases; nucleotides not matched to a gene: 24. The CDR3 spans 18 residues. Drawing the rest from reference TRBV11-2 and TRBJ2-7, the complete variable domain is EAGVAQSPRYKIIEKRQSVAFWCNPISGHATLYWYQQILGQGPKLLIQFQNNGVVDDSQLPKDRFSAERLKGVDSTLKIQPAKLEDSAVYLCASSTPQLSGGPIRGQYFGPGTRLTVT.

This clonotype was counted a few times. A much bigger clone sits one base away, suggesting this may be a read error. The chain joins TRBV5-1 to TRBJ2-7; weak D call: TRBD1 (5 bases). The germline CDR1 and CDR2 sequences are SGHRS and YFSETQ. CDR3 length: 15 residues. The CDR3, as DNA: TGCGCCAGCAGCCCGGGCAGGGAATTCTCCTACGATCAGTACTTC. Translated, it gives CASSPGREFSYDQYF.

By frequency in the sample, this clonotype is medium-sized (0.01 to 0.1%). This chain joins TRBV20-1 and TRBJ2-7; 9 bases are shared with TRBD2. The germline gives CDR1 DFQATT, CDR2 SNEGSKA (reference sequence). J was trimmed by 5 bases and V by 1 base; bases with no gene match: 9. The CDR3 length is 15 residues. Here the CDR3 DNA reads TGCAGTGCTAGAGGAGCCGGGACTAGCTTTGACGAGCAGTACTTC. Translating gives CSARGAGTSFDEQYF.

This sequence joins TRBV11-1 and TRBJ2-3; 8 nucleotides match TRBD2. CDR1 and CDR2 from the germline V gene are SGHAT and FQDESV (reference sequence). The CDR3 length is 17 residues. Losses at the gene ends were 2 bases for V and 6 bases for J; bases not matched to a gene: 13. The CDR3 DNA is TGTGCCAGCAGCTTATGGCGGGAGGACCACCAGGGGGATACGCAGTATTTT. This encodes CASSLWREDHQGDTQYF. Full variable domain (outside the CDR3, taken from reference TRBV11-1 and TRBJ2-3): EAEVAQSPRYKITEKSQAVAFWCDPISGHATLYWYRQILGQGPELLVQFQDESVVDDSQLPKDRFSAERLKGVDSTLKIQPAELGDSAMYLCASSLWREDHQGDTQYFGPGTRLTVL.

Turning to this clonotype: No conserved phenylalanine or tryptophan is present at the end of the CDR3, so a read error is the likely explanation. The limits of the CDR3 on the DNA are not certain, so only TCRdb's listed CDR3 is given. This sequence joins TRBV20-1 and TRBJ1-2; TRBD1 reflects the table's D call only, with no check against the DNA. Both ends counted, the CDR3 spans 13 residues. The germline V gene encodes CDR1 DFQATT and CDR2 SNEGSKA (reference sequence). CDR3 loop: CNARDRTGNGYAS.

The chain joins TRBV20-1 to TRBJ2-7, with TRBD2 as a possible D gene (5 bases). The CDR3 is made up of 15 amino acids. Germline V gives CDR1 DFQATT, CDR2 SNEGSKA (reference sequence). V shed 6 bases and J shed 10 bases, with 28 bases lying between them. This CDR3 is CSANLRTGGFPGQYF. The CDR3 nucleotides read TGCAGTGCCAACCTTCGGACTGGCGGGTTCCCGGGACAGTACTTC.

In this sample, this clonotype turned up many times. The chain combines TRBV28 with TRBJ2-7, with 7 positions matching TRBD2. Germline CDR1 and CDR2: MDHEN and SYDVKM. V gave up 5 bases and J gave up 4 bases; unmatched junction bases: 14. This CDR3 has 16 residues. CDR3 DNA sequence: TGTGCCAGCAGTCCTCGAACCGGGACTATTCAGTACGAGCAGTACTTC. This translates into CASSPRTGTIQYEQYF.